This T cell receptor beta chain was sequenced for a study of blood T cell repertoires in COVID-19. Study-wide context: The study drew acute and convalescent COVID-19 samples from the United States, Italy and Spain. Sources were T cells, B-cell-depleted T cells, or PBMCs; the material itself was cDNA or gDNA.

Per germline, CDR1 SGHRS and CDR2 YFSETQ. Unmatched junction bases numbered 11, after V lost 8 bases and J lost 8 bases. The CDR3 runs to 14 residues. Sequenced by immunoSEQ multiplex PCR; TCRdb stores in-frame clones only, minus some. The sample shows roughly 260,000 clones, over 75% of them seen only once. Recovery meant two consecutive negative NP/OP PCR tests, professional clearance, or resolved symptoms. The sample was PBMCs or T cells enriched from blood (not recorded which). This rearrangement joins TRBV5-1 to TRBJ2-1, with 9 bases matching TRBD1. The sequence was collected from a woman between 45 and 60 years old who had recovered from COVID-19. The CDR3 protein is CASGRDRVNHEQFF. The CDR3 region has the DNA TGCGCCAGTGGCCGGGACAGGGTTAACCATGAGCAGTTCTTC.